The entry that follows covers one TCR beta chain sequence. This entry is derived from a study of cytomegalovirus exposure and HLA in healthy donors. The PCR made use of 60 Vbeta and 13 Jbeta primers. Assay used: immunoSEQ multiplex PCR; TCRdb lists only in-frame clones, some missing. The profile covers about 240,000 clones, with approximately 82% appearing a single time and almost 8% taken by the ten largest. Germline V gene sequence: CDR1 MNHEY, CDR2 SMNVEV (reference sequence). The junction had 10 bases not matched to a gene; V was cut back by 1 base and J by 5 bases. The CDR3 length is 16 residues.

The TCR sequence derives from a woman aged 60-70 years in good health and CMV-seropositive. Input material: PBMCs. The chain uses TRBV27 and TRBJ2-7; 8 bases agree with TRBD2. The CDR3, as DNA: TGTGCCAGCAGTTTATATACGGGAGGGCCTCTAAACGAGCAGTACTTC. Amino acids: CASSLYTGGPLNEQYF.